Following are 2 T cell receptor beta chains from one sample sequenced in a study of CD8+CD57+ T cells in acquired aplastic anemia. CD8+CD57+ cell expansion, shown by flow cytometry, had occurred in the patients selected for sequencing. The TCR beta profiling, which covered VDJ combination and CDR3 sequence, was carried out using genomic DNA as the template. MiXCR, applied by TCRdb to the reads, yields one record per CDR3 protein. Seen here are approximately 59,000 distinct CDR3 sequences, just over 55% observed once, and the top ten hold about 16%. Sequences were obtained from sorted CD4+, CD8+, or CD8+CD57+ T cells (not recorded which) from PBMCs. The source of these receptors is a human donor with aplastic anemia.

In its sample, this clonotype was seen many times. The J gene is TRBJ1-2, the V gene TRBV27; TRBD1 matches 7 bases. Germline V gene sequence: CDR1 MNHEY, CDR2 SMNVEV (reference sequence). The CDR3 has 16 residues. The ends lost 2 bases at V and 5 bases at J; junction bases unmatched: 11. CDR3: CASSLGVPGQLYGYTF. The CDR3 DNA reads as TGTGCCAGCAGTTTAGGTGTCCCGGGACAGTTATATGGCTACACCTTC.

The chain carries TRBV25-1 and TRBJ1-6; D may be TRBD1 (5 bases). CDR3 length equals 13 residues. V was cut by 3 bases and J by 9 bases, with 9 bases left in between. Looked up from germline, CDR1 is MGHDK and CDR2 is SYGVNS. CDR3 coding DNA: TGTGCCAGCAGTGACAGGGCGGCTTCACCCCTCCACTTT. It specifies CASSDRAASPLHF.